This record covers a single T cell receptor (beta chain). This entry belongs to a study of siplizumab effects on memory and regulatory T cells. Libraries were prepared by immunoSEQ multiplex PCR; TCRdb keeps only in-frame clonotypes and omits some of them. The sample records 55,000 to 80,000 clones, 79% being singletons. The CDR3 sequence is 15 residues long. V lost 6 bases to trimming and J lost 2 bases, with 15 bases between them. CDR1 is MNHNS, CDR2 SASEGT, per germline. This clonotype was sampled from a human donor in good health. Sequenced input: memory CD4+ T cells sorted from blood. The chain joins TRBV6-1 to TRBJ2-3; D is uncertain. CDR3: CASSRGRLDTDTQYF. The CDR3 DNA is TGTGCCAGCAGCCGAGGACGGCTAGACACAGATACGCAGTATTTT.